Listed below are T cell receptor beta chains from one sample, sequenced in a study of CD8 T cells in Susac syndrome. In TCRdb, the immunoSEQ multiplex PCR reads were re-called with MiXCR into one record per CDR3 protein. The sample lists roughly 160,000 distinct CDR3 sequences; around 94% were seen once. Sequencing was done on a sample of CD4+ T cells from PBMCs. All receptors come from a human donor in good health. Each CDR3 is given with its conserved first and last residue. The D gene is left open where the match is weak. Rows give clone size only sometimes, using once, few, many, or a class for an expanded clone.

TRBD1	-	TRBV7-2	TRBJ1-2	TGTGCCAGCAGCTTCTCCGGGACAGATGGCTACACCTTC	CASSFSGTDGYTF
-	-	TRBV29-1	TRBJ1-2	TGCAGCGTTGGTCGACTCATGTATGGCTACACCTTC	CSVGRLMYGYTF
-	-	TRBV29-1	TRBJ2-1	TGCAGCGTTACGGCCAATGGCAGATACAATGAGCAGTTCTTC	CSVTANGRYNEQFF
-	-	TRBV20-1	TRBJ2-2	TGCAGTGCTAGGCAGGGTGTGAACACCGGGGAGCTGTTTTTT	CSARQGVNTGELFF
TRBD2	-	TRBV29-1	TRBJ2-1	TGCAGCGTCCCCGGTTCCGGGGGGTACAATGAGCAGTTCTTC	CSVPGSGGYNEQFF
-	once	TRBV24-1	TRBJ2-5	TGTGCCACCAGTACCGGACGGACGCAAGAGACCCAGTACTTC	CATSTGRTQETQYF
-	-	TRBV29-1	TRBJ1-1	TGCAGCGTCACAGACGGGTACACTGAAGCTTTCTTT	CSVTDGYTEAFF
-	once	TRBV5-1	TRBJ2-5	TGCGCCAGCAGCGACACTAGTGGCGGCGAGACCCAGTACTTC	CASSDTSGGETQYF
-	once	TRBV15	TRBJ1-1	TGTGCCACCAGCAGAGATCTAACGATTGAAGCTTTCTTT	CATSRDLTIEAFF
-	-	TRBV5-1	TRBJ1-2	TGCGCCAGCAGCTTGTCAGGGATCTATGGCTACACCTTC	CASSLSGIYGYTF
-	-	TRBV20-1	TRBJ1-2	TGCAGTGCTAGAGGTAGTAGGGGCGGCTATGGCTACACCTTC	CSARGSRGGYGYTF
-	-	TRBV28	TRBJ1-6	TGTGCCAGCAGTTTTCGGAGGAATTCACCCCTCCACTTT	CASSFRRNSPLHF
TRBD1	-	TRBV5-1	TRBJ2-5	TGCGCCAGCAGCAAAGGACAGGGGGCCGAGACCCAGTACTTC	CASSKGQGAETQYF
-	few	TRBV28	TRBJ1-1	TGTGCCAGCAGTTCAGGAGGTACTGAAGCTTTCTTT	CASSSGGTEAFF
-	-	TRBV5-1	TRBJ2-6	TGCGCCAGCAGCTTGGATAGAGGGGCCAACGTCCTGACTTTC	CASSLDRGANVLTF
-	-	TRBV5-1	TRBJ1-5	TGCGCCAGCAGCCCCGGGGGGGGGCAGGGGCAGCCCCAGCATTTT	CASSPGGGQGQPQHF
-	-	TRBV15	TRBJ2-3	TGTGCCACCAGCAGAGATCGTTACCCTAGGTATTTT	CATSRDRYPRYF
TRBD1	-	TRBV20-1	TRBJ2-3	TGCAGTGCACCGGGACAGAGCACAGATACGCAGTATTTT	CSAPGQSTDTQYF